The entry below gives a single TCR beta chain sequence along with its context. Next came a second PCR, run for about 6 to 12 cycles, which used a sample-barcoded 5' primer along with a J-beta primer mix. TCRdb reanalysed the 5' RACE reads using MiXCR and keeps one entry per CDR3 protein. The sample contains some 1.5 million distinct CDR3 sequences, 40% to 45% of which appear only once. This sample stems from a study of blood T cells in healthy people across ages. The origin of this receptor is a woman aged 18-30 years in good health. The sample comprised blood.

CDR3 sequence (DNA): TGTGCCAGCACCCTTTACGAGCAGTACTTC. It translates to CASTLYEQYF. The chain employs TRBV27 and TRBJ2-7; D gene unclear. Trimming shortened V by 7 bases and J by 4 bases, and 5 bases separated the two germline ends. The germline CDR1 and CDR2 sequences are MNHEY and SMNVEV (reference sequence). The CDR3 runs to 10 residues.